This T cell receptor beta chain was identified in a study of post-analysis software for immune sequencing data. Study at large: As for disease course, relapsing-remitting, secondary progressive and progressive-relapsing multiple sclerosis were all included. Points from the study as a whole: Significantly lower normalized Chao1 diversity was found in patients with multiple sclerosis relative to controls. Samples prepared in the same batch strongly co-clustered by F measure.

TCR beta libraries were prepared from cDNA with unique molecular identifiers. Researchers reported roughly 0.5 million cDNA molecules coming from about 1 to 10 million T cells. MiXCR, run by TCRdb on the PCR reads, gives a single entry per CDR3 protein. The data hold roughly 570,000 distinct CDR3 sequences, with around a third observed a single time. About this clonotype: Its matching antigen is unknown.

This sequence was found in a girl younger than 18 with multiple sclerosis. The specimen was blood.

CDR3: CSAMPGRSYEQYF. The CDR3 DNA reads as TGCAGTGCTATGCCGGGACGCTCCTACGAGCAGTACTTC. The chain carries TRBV20-1 and TRBJ2-7, with D perhaps TRBD1 or TRBD2 (5 bases each). Looked up from germline, CDR1 is DFQATT and CDR2 is SNEGSKA (reference sequence). The ends were cut back, 4 bases at V and 0 bases at J, with 10 bases in the middle. The CDR3 loop spans 13 amino acids.